Listed below are T cell receptor beta chains from one sample, sequenced in a study of blood T cell repertoires in COVID-19. Only in-frame clones appear in the TCRdb table, and some are missing; sequencing was by immunoSEQ multiplex PCR. Here the sample spans roughly 290,000 clones, approximately 83% being singletons. The sequenced sample consisted of PBMCs or T cells enriched from blood (not recorded which). The receptors shown here come from a man aged 25-40 years who had recovered from COVID-19. The conserved cysteine and the conserved F or W are not part of the CDR3 here.

V gene	CDR3 protein
TRBV3-1/TRBV3-2	ASSRSLAASDNEQF
TRBV7-2	ASRSDSNINSPLH
TRBV2	ASRDGTGGIGGYT
TRBV7-9	ASSLTAGTAKETQY
TRBV23-1	ASRSADRPNEKLF
TRBV5-1	ASRSAGAGSYNEQF
TRBV30	AWSVSQYNEQF
TRBV27	ASTYGTEGGTQY
TRBV6-5	ASSSGKGGYGNTIY
TRBV15	ATSRVTGTKLGYT
TRBV5-1	ASSLLQMNTEAF
TRBV11-2	ASSFTAGNTEAF
TRBV27	ASSSARGAGETQY
TRBV10-3	AISGKQGFYEQY
TRBV10-2	ASSGSGGNQPQH
TRBV9	ASSVGPGSAGNSPLH
TRBV4-1	ASSQGGSATNEKLF
TRBV27	ASSFRVAGGAFDTQY
TRBV24-1	ATRGEDYGYT
TRBV11-2	ASSPGHTNTGELF
TRBV27	ASSQVLGTSGGQETQY
TRBV19	ASSIPDRYSNQPQH
TRBV10-2	ASFAQGDYEQY
TRBV11-2	ASSFALGGAGGEQF
TRBV6-4	ASSRDFETGELF
TRBV28	ASSFMGGGYT
TRBV11-2	ASSLEGGGNSPLH
TRBV2	ASREDTYNEQF
TRBV9	ASSGPRDYIQY
TRBV5-6	ASSFVGGGYT
TRBV2	ASIPGIYSPLH
TRBV13	ASSLEQSRVSGNTIY
TRBV3-1/TRBV3-2	ASTPVRGAEAF
TRBV10-2	ASGQSAGNTIY
TRBV5-1	ASSLRDGGDEQY
TRBV2	ASSTTGEGYT
TRBV13	ASSRSLEAGQF
TRBV18	ASSPAQANYGYT
TRBV2	ASSRDTENEKLF
TRBV6-5	ASSYTGWGQPQH
TRBV29-1	SVTGPGNTIY